The T cell receptor (beta chain) described here comes from a study of Graves' ophthalmopathy and Graves' hyperthyroidism. Whole-study results and caveats: Blood also harbored most expanded thyroid clonotypes above 0.001 frequency. Distinction of ophthalmopathy from stable hyperthyroidism by a 13-signature model reached 85% to 90% sensitivity and about 80% specificity.

Germline V gene sequence: CDR1 SGHAT, CDR2 FQDESV (reference sequence). The J segment lost 1 base and the V segment lost 5 bases, leaving 10 bases of the junction unmatched. This CDR3 is built from 18 residues. Exclusion applied to patients with other autoimmune diseases, uncontrolled infections, pregnancy or lactation. RNA transcripts served as template for amplifying TCR beta CDR3 sequences. Investigators did first-round RT-PCR with HTBI primers, then second-round multiplex PCR. One entry per CDR3 protein, called by TCRdb with MiXCR from the multiplex PCR reads. The sample has over a million distinct CDR3 sequences; about 36% are singletons. This clonotype has ten or more counts. Its antigen is not known.

The sequenced material came from peripheral blood or thyroid tissue (not recorded which). The sequence derives from an adult man with Graves' hyperthyroidism. This rearrangement joins TRBV11-1 to TRBJ2-5, with 13 bases matching TRBD2. The CDR3 is CASSGTRTSGRGQETQYF. In nucleotides, the CDR3 is TGTGCCAGCAGCGGGACGCGGACTAGCGGGAGAGGCCAAGAGACCCAGTACTTC.